The clone carrying this T cell receptor (beta chain) has only a few counts. Its antigen is currently unknown. Germline CDR1 is SGHTA and CDR2 is FQGNSA. The V end was cut by 1 base, the J end by 3 bases, with 19 bases between. The CDR3 totals 18 residues. This entry belongs to a study of T-cell memory formation after mild COVID-19. Findings and limits, study-wide: The authors did not confirm SARS-CoV-2 specificity of second-wave clones peaking day 37. Contracting CD4+ clones lay largely in CM and EM, with CD8+ ones residing in EMRA.

TCRdb re-analysed the 5' RACE reads in MiXCR, keeping a single row per CDR3 protein. The table lists fewer than 650,000 distinct CDR3 sequences, roughly 20% of them singletons. This TCR was sampled from an adult woman who had mild COVID-19 (a few samples of this study predate the infection). Cell type and time point are not known. The J gene is TRBJ2-1, the V gene TRBV7-2, with D possibly called TRBD1 or TRBD2 (5 bases each). Sequencing used PBMCs or a T cell subset sorted from them (not recorded which). The CDR3 DNA reads as TGTGCCAGCAGCTTAGGGTCTTGGGACCTCGCACTCTACAATGAGCAGTTCTTC. This codes for CASSLGSWDLALYNEQFF.